These T cell receptor beta chains were read from a single sample in a study of OX40 agonist ivuxolimab in advanced cancers. Only in-frame clones appear in the TCRdb table, and some are missing; sequencing was by immunoSEQ multiplex PCR. The sample consists of fewer than 30,000 clones, approximately 73% of them appearing once. The specimen comprised CD4+ or CD8+ T cells sorted from blood, sampled in a trial of the OX40 agonist ivuxolimab. The receptors here all came from an adult with an advanced solid tumor such as melanoma, head and neck, liver or kidney cancer. CDR3s include the opening cysteine and the closing phenylalanine or tryptophan. Each record gives: D gene, J gene, clone size, V gene, CDR3 protein, CDR3 DNA. The D gene is left open where the match is weak. Size is stated for part of the rows, as once, few or many counts, or as a class when the clone is expanded.

. TRBJ2-7 . TRBV6-5 CASSWVNLREQYF TGTGCCAGCAGTTGGGTGAACTTACGCGAGCAGTACTTC
. TRBJ2-3 . TRBV7-8 CASSSGADTQYF TGTGCCAGCAGCTCGGGGGCAGATACGCAGTATTTT
. TRBJ1-2 . TRBV27 CASRTGTSYGYTF TGTGCCAGCAGAACCGGGACAAGCTATGGCTACACCTTC
. TRBJ1-6 . TRBV4-1 CASSQAQARNSYNSPLHF TGCGCCAGCAGCCAAGCTCAGGCCCGAAACTCCTATAATTCACCCCTCCACTTT
. TRBJ2-1 . TRBV11-2 CASSVRQLGNNEQFF TGTGCCAGCAGCGTCAGACAGTTGGGGAACAATGAGCAGTTCTTC
TRBD1 TRBJ2-7 . TRBV10-3 CAVGQGGYEQYF TGTGCCGTCGGACAGGGAGGTTACGAGCAGTACTTC
TRBD1 TRBJ2-7 . TRBV6-6 CASSYSTGQDEQYF TGTGCCAGCAGTTACTCGACGGGACAGGACGAGCAGTACTTC
. TRBJ1-4 few TRBV4-1 CASKDNPGTNEKLFF TGCGCCAGCAAAGACAACCCCGGTACTAATGAAAAACTGTTTTTT
TRBD2 TRBJ2-5 . TRBV6-5 CASSSPGTSSETQYF TGTGCCAGCAGCTCCCCAGGGACTAGTTCGGAGACCCAGTACTTC
. TRBJ2-2 . TRBV5-6 CASSLTRNTGELFF TGTGCCAGCAGCTTGACACGGAACACCGGGGAGCTGTTTTTT
. TRBJ1-3 . TRBV7-3 CASSLGRSGRNRGNTIYF TGTGCCAGCAGCCTAGGAAGGTCCGGGCGCAATCGTGGAAACACCATATATTTT
. TRBJ1-1 . TRBV4-3 CASSRGRSNTEAFF TGCGCCAGCAGCCGTGGCAGGTCCAACACTGAAGCTTTCTTT
TRBD1 TRBJ1-3 few TRBV6-5 CASSYPDREGNTIYF TGTGCCAGCAGTTACCCGGACAGGGAAGGAAACACCATATATTTT
. TRBJ1-4 . TRBV4-1 CASSQFRVGNEKLFF TGCGCCAGCAGCCAGTTCCGGGTGGGTAATGAAAAACTGTTTTTT
TRBD2 TRBJ2-1 . TRBV2 CASSAGTSGYNEQFF TGTGCCAGCAGTGCCGGGACTAGCGGGTACAATGAGCAGTTCTTC
. TRBJ1-2 once TRBV9 CASSVKGNYGYTF TGTGCCAGCAGCGTAAAAGGGAACTATGGCTACACCTTC
. TRBJ2-7 once TRBV7-2 CASSSRDSSYEQYF TGTGCCAGCAGCTCCAGGGATAGCTCCTACGAGCAGTACTTC
TRBD1 TRBJ1-1 . TRBV9 CASSGQGAGNTEAFF TGTGCCAGCAGCGGACAGGGGGCGGGGAACACTGAAGCTTTCTTT